The sequence of this T cell receptor beta chain was determined in a study of immune evolution from preneoplasia to lung adenocarcinoma. Clones were read by immunoSEQ multiplex PCR, and TCRdb kept only the in-frame ones, dropping some. Altogether around 3,800 clones are present, roughly four fifths being singletons, with the ten largest covering about 19%. Material for sequencing was FFPE minimally invasive lung adenocarcinoma tissue. The receptor's source is a person aged 60 to 80 with lung adenocarcinoma.

CDR3 region: CASSVEGGPHNEQFF. DNA for the CDR3: TGTGCCAGCAGCGTAGAGGGGGGGCCCCACAATGAGCAGTTCTTC. This chain joins TRBV9 and TRBJ2-1; possible D gene TRBD2, 7 bases. The germline V gene encodes CDR1 SGDLS and CDR2 YYNGEE. The CDR3 has 15 residues. V gave up 0 bases and J gave up 5 bases, with 12 bases separating them.